This is a list of T cell receptor beta chains from one sample in a study of cytomegalovirus exposure and HLA in healthy donors. The repertoire was sequenced with immunoSEQ multiplex PCR; TCRdb's copy has only in-frame clones and lacks some. Among approximately 140,000 clones listed, roughly two thirds were seen once. The specimen sequenced was PBMCs. These receptors were taken from a human donor in good health. CDR3s include the opening cysteine and the closing phenylalanine or tryptophan. The D gene is left open where the match is weak. Expanded clones get a size class; other rows say once, few or many, or leave the size out.

d_gene	abundance	j_gene	v_gene	CDR3aa	CDR3nt
TRBD1	once	TRBJ1-1	TRBV5-4	CASSGPIRGWSNTEAFF	TGTGCCAGCAGCGGTCCCATCAGGGGGTGGTCGAACACTGAAGCTTTCTTT
.	few	TRBJ1-1	TRBV7-3	CASSPTGLNTEAFF	TGTGCCAGCAGCCCTACAGGGCTTAACACTGAAGCTTTCTTT
.	.	TRBJ2-7	TRBV4-1	CASSQGQGFEQYF	TGCGCCAGCAGCCAAGGCCAGGGTTTCGAGCAGTACTTC
TRBD1	few	TRBJ1-5	TRBV5-6	CASSSTGVQPQHF	TGTGCCAGCAGCTCTACAGGGGTTCAGCCCCAGCATTTT
TRBD2	.	TRBJ2-1	TRBV5-4	CASSTSPGGYNEQFF	TGTGCCAGCAGTACAAGCCCGGGGGGCTACAATGAGCAGTTCTTC
.	.	TRBJ2-7	TRBV14	CASQSETYEQYF	TGTGCCAGCCAGAGCGAGACCTACGAGCAGTACTTC
.	.	TRBJ1-2	TRBV19	CAGQAGNYYGYTF	TGTGCCGGGCAGGCGGGCAACTACTATGGCTACACCTTC
TRBD1	.	TRBJ1-3	TRBV13	CASSFITGGLSGNTIYF	TGTGCCAGCAGCTTCATCACAGGGGGCCTCTCTGGAAACACCATATATTTT
.	.	TRBJ2-2	TRBV5-4	CASSLHVGGELFF	TGTGCCAGCAGCTTACACGTTGGCGGGGAGCTGTTTTTT
TRBD1	.	TRBJ1-6	TRBV18	CASSPGGQGGSPLHF	TGTGCCAGCTCACCAGGGGGACAGGGAGGCTCACCCCTCCACTTT
.	.	TRBJ2-7	TRBV7-8	CASSLVGRVYEQYF	TGTGCCAGCAGCTTAGTGGGCAGAGTCTACGAGCAGTACTTC
.	.	TRBJ2-2	TRBV10-2	CASRMYRASGELFF	TGCGCCAGCAGGATGTACAGGGCGTCCGGGGAGCTGTTTTTT
.	.	TRBJ1-4	TRBV5-4	CCSSTGEKLFF	TGTTGCAGCAGTACAGGAGAAAAACTGTTTTTT
TRBD1	.	TRBJ2-6	TRBV7-3	CASSLRGTGTGLANVLTF	TGTGCCAGCAGCTTAAGAGGTACAGGGACAGGGTTGGCCAACGTCCTGACTTTC
.	.	TRBJ1-2	TRBV20-1	CSASPGDGYTF	TGCAGTGCTAGTCCGGGGGATGGCTACACCTTC
TRBD2	once	TRBJ2-3	TRBV7-9	CASSGGPRTSGFSTDTQYF	TGTGCCAGCAGCGGCGGGCCGAGGACTAGCGGGTTTAGCACAGATACGCAGTATTTT
.	few	TRBJ1-1	TRBV7-9	CASSLLPGVEAFF	TGTGCCAGCAGCTTACTGCCCGGAGTTGAAGCTTTCTTT
.	.	TRBJ1-2	TRBV5-4	CASSWDFSDSHGYTF	TGTGCCAGCAGCTGGGACTTCTCTGACTCTCATGGCTACACCTTC
.	few	TRBJ2-7	TRBV28	CASTEAAGEQYF	TGTGCCAGCACAGAGGCGGCGGGGGAGCAGTACTTC
TRBD1	.	TRBJ1-6	TRBV7-8	CASRRASGQGYSPLHF	TGTGCCAGCCGCAGAGCTTCGGGACAGGGTTATTCACCCCTCCACTTT
TRBD1	.	TRBJ1-3	TRBV28	CASSRDSGNTIYF	TGTGCCAGCAGTAGGGACAGTGGAAACACCATATATTTT
.	.	TRBJ2-7	TRBV11-2	CASSLGLGVQYF	TGTGCCAGCAGCTTGGGCCTCGGTGTGCAGTACTTC
.	.	TRBJ1-1	TRBV19	CASSTHGQKNTEAFF	TGTGCCAGTAGTACCCACGGACAAAAAAACACTGAAGCTTTCTTT
TRBD2	.	TRBJ2-3	TRBV5-1	CASSVVSAGASTDTQYF	TGCGCCAGCAGCGTCGTGTCGGCGGGAGCAAGCACAGATACGCAGTATTTT
TRBD1	.	TRBJ2-7	TRBV15	CATSSIGTGAHEQYF	TGTGCCACCAGCAGTATCGGGACAGGGGCCCACGAGCAGTACTTC
.	.	TRBJ1-5	TRBV6-1	CASSDYRRWEPQHF	TGTGCCAGCAGTGATTACAGGCGGTGGGAGCCCCAGCATTTT
.	.	TRBJ2-3	TRBV2	CASSALGRGDTQYF	TGTGCCAGCAGTGCCCTCGGGCGGGGAGATACGCAGTATTTT
.	.	TRBJ2-7	TRBV6-1	CASQGRGGIYEQYF	TGTGCCAGCCAGGGCAGGGGAGGGATCTACGAGCAGTACTTC
.	.	TRBJ1-6	TRBV19	CATSGRGSPLHF	TGTGCCACTTCAGGGCGCGGTTCACCCCTCCACTTT
TRBD1	once	TRBJ1-1	TRBV29-1	CSVVGTGGEAFF	TGCAGCGTTGTAGGGACAGGGGGAGAAGCTTTCTTT
.	.	TRBJ2-2	TRBV6-1	CASRLQGGTGELFF	TGTGCCAGCCGATTACAGGGTGGTACCGGGGAGCTGTTTTTT
.	.	TRBJ1-2	TRBV7-9	CASSFLQVVGYGYTF	TGTGCCAGCAGCTTTTTACAGGTAGTTGGCTATGGCTACACCTTC
.	.	TRBJ2-7	TRBV28	CASSYHRDTSSYEQYF	TGTGCCAGCAGCTATCACCGGGATACTAGCTCCTACGAGCAGTACTTC
.	.	TRBJ1-2	TRBV5-8	CASSLVGDYYGYTF	TGTGCCAGCAGCTTGGTTGGAGACTACTATGGCTACACCTTC
TRBD1	.	TRBJ2-2	TRBV27	CASSPPRDRGKGPLEAGELFF	TGTGCCAGCAGTCCGCCCCGGGACAGGGGAAAGGGCCCTTTAGAGGCCGGGGAGCTGTTTTTT
.	few	TRBJ2-7	TRBV19	CARPLRTLLWCEQYF	TGTGCCAGACCACTAAGGACACTTCTCTGGTGCGAGCAGTACTTC
TRBD1	.	TRBJ1-4	TRBV28	CASSLDRGNEKLFF	TGTGCCAGCAGTCTCGACAGGGGAAATGAAAAACTGTTTTTT
TRBD2	.	TRBJ2-2	TRBV11-3	CASRKQLASSTGELFF	TGTGCCAGCAGAAAACAACTAGCGTCTAGTACCGGGGAGCTGTTTTTT
TRBD2	.	TRBJ2-1	TRBV30	CAWSFLAGQFF	TGTGCCTGGAGTTTTCTAGCGGGACAGTTCTTC
.	.	TRBJ2-1	TRBV10-3	CAISDHGGALVNEQFF	TGTGCCATCAGTGATCACGGCGGGGCGCTGGTCAATGAGCAGTTCTTC
TRBD2	.	TRBJ2-7	TRBV29-1	CSGRTSGSDEQYF	TGCAGCGGGAGGACTAGCGGGAGCGACGAGCAGTACTTC
.	.	TRBJ2-1	TRBV5-1	CASSRFLYQIYNEQFF	TGCGCCAGCAGTCGGTTCCTCTACCAAATTTACAATGAGCAGTTCTTC
.	.	TRBJ1-2	TRBV6-1	CASSLDRSDSYGYTF	TGTGCCAGCAGCCTCGACAGGTCCGATTCCTATGGCTACACCTTC
TRBD2	few	TRBJ2-3	TRBV13	CASSNPPSGGAVTDTQYF	TGTGCCAGCAGCAACCCCCCTAGCGGGGGGGCGGTGACAGATACGCAGTATTTT
.	.	TRBJ2-7	TRBV5-1	CASSFGQGGYEQYF	TGCGCCAGCAGCTTTGGGCAGGGCGGCTACGAGCAGTACTTC
.	.	TRBJ1-2	TRBV2	CASRLGGGGYTF	TGTGCCAGCAGGTTGGGGGGAGGTGGCTACACCTTC
.	few	TRBJ1-1	TRBV30	CAWSLGTYTEAFF	TGTGCCTGGAGTTTAGGGACTTACACTGAAGCTTTCTTT
TRBD1	.	TRBJ1-4	TRBV5-1	CASSLTRTGGNGEKLFF	TGCGCCAGCAGCTTGACTCGGACAGGAGGGAATGGTGAAAAACTGTTTTTT
.	.	TRBJ1-5	TRBV19	CASRGWVSQPQHF	TGTGCCAGTAGGGGCTGGGTCAGTCAGCCCCAGCATTTT
TRBD2	.	TRBJ2-1	TRBV6-6	CASSYVAGAYNEQFF	TGTGCCAGCAGTTACGTAGCGGGGGCATACAATGAGCAGTTCTTC
TRBD2	.	TRBJ2-2	TRBV7-6	CASSFGLAGGSNTGELFF	TGTGCCAGCAGCTTTGGACTAGCGGGGGGCTCGAACACCGGGGAGCTGTTTTTT
.	.	TRBJ1-4	TRBV7-9	CASSLGGVGEKLFF	TGTGCCAGCAGCTTAGGCGGGGTTGGTGAAAAACTGTTTTTT
.	.	TRBJ2-1	TRBV7-2	CASSLAHGVVYNEQFF	TGTGCCAGCAGCTTAGCCCACGGAGTCGTATACAATGAGCAGTTCTTC